The clone carrying this T cell receptor beta chain was detected a few times. This sample was taken from a study of blood T cell repertoires in COVID-19. The CDR3 is 15 residues long. Germline CDR1 and CDR2: SGHVS and FQNEAQ. V lost 2 bases and J 4 bases, leaving 14 bases between the germline ends. Only in-frame clones appear in the TCRdb table, and some are missing; sequencing was by immunoSEQ multiplex PCR. The sample lists nearly 110,000 clones; around 80% were seen once. The sample was peripheral blood. This rearrangement joins TRBV7-8 to TRBJ1-2; perhaps TRBD1 as D (6 bases). This TCR was recovered from a man between 65 and 85 years old with acute or convalescent COVID-19. CDR3 in DNA: TGTGCCAGCAGCTTAAGTGACAGGAAAAGCTATGGCTACACCTTC. Translated: CASSLSDRKSYGYTF.